These 19 T cell receptor beta chains share one sample of origin, sequenced in a study of blood T cell repertoires in COVID-19. Repertoires were generated with immunoSEQ multiplex PCR, while TCRdb's copy carries only in-frame clones and drops some. The data contain 150,000 to 200,000 clones, approximately 87% of them seen just once; the ten biggest clones take up roughly an eighth. The sample taken for sequencing was peripheral blood. These receptor sequences come from a woman aged 70-85 years with COVID-19, enrolled during active disease.

The sample holds one count of this clone. The J gene is TRBJ1-3, the V gene TRBV5-1; D unresolved. The CDR3 totals 15 residues. V was shortened by 4 bases and J by 0 bases, with 11 bases between the two germline ends. Germline-derived CDR1 and CDR2 are SGHRS and YFSETQ. The CDR3 region is CASSAGLSSGNTIYF. DNA for the CDR3: TGCGCCAGCAGCGCAGGTCTATCCTCTGGAAACACCATATATTTT.

The rearrangement joins TRBV11-1 to TRBJ1-6; the match to TRBD1 covers 8 bases. After removal of 5 bases from V and 8 bases from J, the junction contained 5 bases not matched to a gene. The CDR3 sequence is 14 residues long. Germline CDR1 and CDR2: SGHAT and FQDESV (reference sequence). CDR3 sequence (DNA): TGTGCCAGCAGCCCAGGACAGGGATATTCACCCCTCCACTTT. Translated, it gives CASSPGQGYSPLHF.

This chain connects TRBV19 to TRBJ1-6; 7 nucleotides match TRBD1. Per the germline V gene, CDR1 is LNHDA and CDR2 is SQIVND (reference sequence). This CDR3 region has 14 residues. V lost 3 bases to trimming and J lost 5 bases; unmatched junction nucleotides: 1. The CDR3 here is CASSMGTDNSPLHF. CDR3 DNA: TGTGCCAGTAGTATGGGGACAGATAATTCACCCCTCCACTTT.

V is TRBV12-5 and J is TRBJ1-5; 10 nucleotides match TRBD1. Trimming at V came to 9 bases and at J to 5 bases, leaving 10 bases not matched to a gene. Germline V gene data show CDR1 as LGHNT and CDR2 as FRNRAP. The CDR3 is 15 residues long. The CDR3 is CASSADRGLDQPQHF. In DNA form, the CDR3 reads TGTGCTAGCTCGGCTGACAGGGGGCTAGATCAGCCCCAGCATTTT.

This sequence joins TRBV5-3 and TRBJ1-6; 9 bases are a match to TRBD1. TRBV5-3 is recorded as an ORF, its role being uncertain. The J segment lost 11 bases and the V segment lost 9 bases, leaving 12 bases of the junction unmatched. This CDR3 has 14 residues. CDR3 bases: TGTGCCACCCCACAACAGGGGGCCCCCCCACCCCTCCACTTT. It yields the protein CATPQQGAPPPLHF.

The rearrangement joins TRBV4-1 to TRBJ2-2; 8 nucleotides agree with TRBD1. CDR1 is MGHRA, CDR2 YSYEKL, per germline. V lost 4 bases to trimming and J lost 0 bases; unmatched junction nucleotides: 4. The CDR3 consists of 16 residues. Written as DNA, the CDR3 is TGCGCCAGCAGCCCTAGGACAGGGACGAACACCGGGGAGCTGTTTTTT. This gives the protein CASSPRTGTNTGELFF.

The chain carries TRBV6-5 and TRBJ1-1; perhaps TRBD1 as D (6 bases). V lost 6 bases and J 1 base, leaving 15 bases between the germline ends. This CDR3 has 15 residues. CDR1 is MNHEY, CDR2 SVGAGI, per germline. The CDR3 sequence is CASSLRNRENTEAFF. CDR3 in DNA: TGTGCCAGCAGCCTCCGGAACAGGGAGAACACTGAAGCTTTCTTT.

The chain has TRBV6-1 and TRBJ2-6; the D is unclear. Germline V gene sequence: CDR1 MNHNS, CDR2 SASEGT. This CDR3 comprises 17 residues. Between the trimmed V and J ends, which lost 1 base and 1 base, there was a span of 11 bases. The CDR3 DNA follows: TGTGCCAGCAGTGAAGGTTTGTGGGCATCTGGGGCCAACGTCCTGACTTTC. Protein: CASSEGLWASGANVLTF.

V and J are TRBV15 and TRBJ1-5, with unresolved D. The CDR3 spans 13 residues. V lost 5 bases to trimming and J lost 7 bases, with 12 bases between them. From germline, CDR1 is LNHNV and CDR2 YYDKDF (reference sequence). CDR3 coding DNA: TGTGCCACCAGCTCTCGTCCGGGGCAGCCCCAGCATTTT. This codes for CATSSRPGQPQHF.

V usage is TRBV7-8 and J usage is TRBJ2-7, with 9 nucleotides matching TRBD1. Germline assignment: CDR1 SGHVS and CDR2 FQNEAQ. CDR3 length: 17 residues. Trimming at V came to 1 base and at J to 3 bases, leaving 10 bases not matched to a gene. The CDR3 spells CASSLGSTGTGIYEQYF. DNA for the CDR3: TGTGCCAGCAGCTTAGGATCTACCGGGACAGGGATCTACGAGCAGTACTTC.

V usage is TRBV24-1 and J usage is TRBJ1-3; D unresolved. This CDR3 spans 17 amino acids. Trimming took off 0 bases at V and 2 bases at J, with 13 bases between the two ends. In germline, CDR1 is KGHDR, CDR2 SFDVKD. The CDR3 spells CATSDLRQAVAGNTIYF. CDR3 nucleotides: TGTGCCACCAGTGATTTGCGGCAAGCGGTGGCTGGAAACACCATATATTTT.

The CDR3 is CATKAARVQREAFF. The CDR3 nucleotides are TGTGCTACTAAGGCTGCCAGGGTTCAACGGGAAGCTTTCTTT. The chain recombines TRBV6-5 with TRBJ1-1; D may be TRBD1 (5 bases). The CDR3 extends over 14 amino acids. Germline V gene data show CDR1 as MNHEY and CDR2 as SVGAGI.

The chain joins TRBV6-2 or TRBV6-3 to TRBJ1-2; D gene uncertain. V lost 4 bases to trimming and J lost 0 bases, with 12 bases between them. CDR3 size: 15 residues. Per germline, CDR1 MNHEY and CDR2 SVGEGT. CDR3 region: CASSSIRLANYGYTF. In DNA, the CDR3 is TGTGCCAGCAGTTCAATCCGCCTAGCTAACTATGGCTACACCTTC.

The chain recombines TRBV3-1 (or the pseudogene TRBV3-2) with TRBJ2-5; possibly TRBD2 for D (6 bases). Germline values: CDR1 LGHDT, CDR2 YNNKEL (reference sequence). This CDR3 has 14 amino acids. V was cut by 1 base and J by 5 bases, with 11 bases left in between. CDR3 sequence (DNA): TGTGCCAGCAGCCAAGGTGGGACTTTTGAGACCCAGTACTTC. Its translation is CASSQGGTFETQYF.

The chain carries TRBV5-5 and TRBJ2-3, with D possibly matching TRBD2 (7 bases). The germline gives CDR1 SGHKS, CDR2 YYEKEE (reference sequence). This CDR3 region has 17 residues. V was shortened by 5 bases and J by 3 bases, with 22 bases between the two germline ends. CDR3 sequence: CASSSRGAGALTDTQYF. The CDR3 nucleotides are TGTGCCAGCAGTTCCCGGGGGGCGGGAGCCTTAACAGATACGCAGTATTTT.

J is TRBJ2-7 and V is TRBV6-1; 11 positions agree with TRBD2. CDR1 is MNHNS, CDR2 SASEGT, per germline. Germline trimming cut 2 bases from V and 8 bases from J; bases unmatched to any gene: 8. The CDR3 totals 15 residues. The CDR3 protein is CASSETWTSGYQQYF. CDR3 sequence (DNA): TGTGCCAGCAGTGAAACCTGGACTAGCGGGTACCAGCAGTACTTC.

The V and J genes are TRBV6-5 and TRBJ2-7; TRBD1 might be the D (5 bases). Germline V gene lookup returns CDR1 MNHEY and CDR2 SVGAGI. The CDR3 loop spans 13 amino acids. The V gene lost 6 bases and the J gene lost 6 bases, with 15 bases spanning the gap. CDR3: CASRTGNSFEQYF. DNA of the CDR3: TGTGCCAGCAGAACAGGTAACAGCTTCGAGCAGTACTTC.

The chain joins TRBV6-1 to TRBJ2-5; 7 nucleotides align to TRBD2. This CDR3 contains 16 residues. V was pared by 3 bases and J by 3 bases, with 10 bases of the junction left unmatched. Germline CDR1 is MNHNS and CDR2 is SASEGT. CDR3 protein: CASSEAGDRSKETQYF. CDR3 coding DNA: TGTGCCAGCAGTGAGGCGGGGGACCGATCGAAAGAGACCCAGTACTTC.

This clone was detected only a few times. The CDR3 here is CASSWGGTPSLVQYF. The CDR3 nucleotides read TGTGCCAGCAGTTGGGGGGGGACACCATCACTAGTCCAGTACTTC. This chain uses TRBV28 with TRBJ2-5; possibly TRBD2 for D (7 bases). V was clipped by 4 bases and J by 10 bases, with 22 bases between them. Germline CDR1 is MDHEN and CDR2 is SYDVKM. This CDR3 comprises 15 residues.